This TCR beta chain was captured by sequencing in a study of CD8 T cells in Susac syndrome. Turning to the study itself: At the time their blood was drawn, patients with Susac syndrome were either therapy-naive, on corticosteroids (with some of them also receiving intravenous immunoglobulin), or on intravenous immunoglobulin alone.

This clonotype was seen just once. The CDR3 is 12 residues long. V lost 3 bases, J lost 3 bases, and 9 bases lay in between. The germline V gene has CDR1 SQVTM and CDR2 ANQGSEA. The RNA, about 0.5 to 1 ug, was put through reverse transcription using random hexamers. Each CDR3 protein gets one entry after TCRdb re-called the immunoSEQ multiplex PCR reads with MiXCR. The sample contains about 190,000 distinct CDR3 sequences, around 95% of which appear only once. The V call is TRBV29-1, the J call TRBJ2-7, with a weak D call TRBD1 (6 bases). The specimen was CD4+ T cells from PBMCs. This clonotype was obtained from a human donor with Susac syndrome. Here the CDR3 DNA reads TGCAGCGTTGAGATAGGGGGCTACGAGCAGTACTTC. It is translated as CSVEIGGYEQYF.